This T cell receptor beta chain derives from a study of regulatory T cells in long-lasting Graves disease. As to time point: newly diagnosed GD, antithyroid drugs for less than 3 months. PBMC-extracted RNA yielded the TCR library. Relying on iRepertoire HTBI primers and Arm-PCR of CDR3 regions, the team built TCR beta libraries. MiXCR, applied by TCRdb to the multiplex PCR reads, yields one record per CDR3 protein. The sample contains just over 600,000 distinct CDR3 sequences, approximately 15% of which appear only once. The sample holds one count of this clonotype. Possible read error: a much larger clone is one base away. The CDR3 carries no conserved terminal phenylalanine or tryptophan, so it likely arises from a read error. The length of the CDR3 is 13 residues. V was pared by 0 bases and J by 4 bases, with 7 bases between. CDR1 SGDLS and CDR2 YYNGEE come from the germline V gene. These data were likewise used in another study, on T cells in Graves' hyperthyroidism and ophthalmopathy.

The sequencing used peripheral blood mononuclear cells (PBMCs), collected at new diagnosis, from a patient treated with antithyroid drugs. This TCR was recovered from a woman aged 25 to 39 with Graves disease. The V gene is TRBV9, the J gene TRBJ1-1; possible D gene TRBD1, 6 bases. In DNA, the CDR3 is TGTGCCAGCAGCGTAGGGGGGGCCACTGAAGCTTTCCTT. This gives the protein CASSVGGATEAFL.